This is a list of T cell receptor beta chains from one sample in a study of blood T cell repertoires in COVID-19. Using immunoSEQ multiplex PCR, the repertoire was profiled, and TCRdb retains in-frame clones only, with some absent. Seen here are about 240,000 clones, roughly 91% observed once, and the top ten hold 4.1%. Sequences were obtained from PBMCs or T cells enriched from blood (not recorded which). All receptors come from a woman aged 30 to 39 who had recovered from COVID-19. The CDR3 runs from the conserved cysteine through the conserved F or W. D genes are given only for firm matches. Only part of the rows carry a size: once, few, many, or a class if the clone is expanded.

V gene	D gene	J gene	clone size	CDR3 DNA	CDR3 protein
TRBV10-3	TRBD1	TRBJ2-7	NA	TGTGCCATCAGTGAGTCGACAGGGAGAACCTACGAGCAGTACTTC	CAISESTGRTYEQYF
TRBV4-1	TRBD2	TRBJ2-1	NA	TGCGCCAGCAGCCAAGAAGGGGGTAGCGGGAGCCCCGACAATGAGCAGTTCTTC	CASSQEGGSGSPDNEQFF
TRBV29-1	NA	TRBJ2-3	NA	TGCAGCGTTGCGAGGGTGGGAACAGATACGCAGTATTTT	CSVARVGTDTQYF
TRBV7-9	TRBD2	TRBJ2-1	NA	TGTGCCAGCAGCGCAACCGGGAGGAACAATGAGCAGTTCTTC	CASSATGRNNEQFF
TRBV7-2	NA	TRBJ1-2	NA	TGTGCCAGCAGCTCCCTGGTGGGGACGGGGGGCGGCTACACCTTC	CASSSLVGTGGGYTF
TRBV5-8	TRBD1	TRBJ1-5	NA	TGTGCCAGCAGCTTGAAGCGACAGGGCGTCGGCAATCAGCCCCAGCATTTT	CASSLKRQGVGNQPQHF
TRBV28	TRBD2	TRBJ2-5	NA	TGTGCCAGCAGCTACCTACGTGGACTAGATGGGACCCAGTACTTC	CASSYLRGLDGTQYF
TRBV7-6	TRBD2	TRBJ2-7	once	TGTGCCAGCAGGACAACTAGCGGGCCGATCTACGAGCAGTACTTC	CASRTTSGPIYEQYF
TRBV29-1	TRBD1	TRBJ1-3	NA	TGCAGCGCTTCAACAGGGGCGTCGGGAAACACCATATATTTT	CSASTGASGNTIYF
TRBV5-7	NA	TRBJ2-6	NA	TGTGCCAGCAGCTTGGCCGAGCTTTATCATGGGGCCAACGTCCTGACTTTC	CASSLAELYHGANVLTF
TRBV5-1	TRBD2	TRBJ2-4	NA	TGCGCCAGCAGCCGCCGGACGTCCGGGGGGAACATTCAGTACTTC	CASSRRTSGGNIQYF
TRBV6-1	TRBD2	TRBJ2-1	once	TGTGCCAGCAGTGCACTAGCGGCCAGATATAGCTCCTACAATGAGCAGTTCTTC	CASSALAARYSSYNEQFF
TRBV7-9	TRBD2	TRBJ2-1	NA	TGTGCCAGCAGCTCTCCGACAAGCGGGAGGAAGAGTCGGACTGAGCAGTTCTTC	CASSSPTSGRKSRTEQFF
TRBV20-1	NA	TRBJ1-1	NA	TGCAGCGGTCTGATGAACACTGAAGCTTTCTTT	CSGLMNTEAFF
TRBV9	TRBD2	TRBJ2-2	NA	TGTGCCAGCAGCGAGAGTAGCGGGAGTATCGCCGGGGAGCTGTTTTTT	CASSESSGSIAGELFF
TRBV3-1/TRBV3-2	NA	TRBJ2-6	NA	TGTGCCAGCAGCCATTCGGCGGCTGGGGCCAACGTCCTGACTTTC	CASSHSAAGANVLTF
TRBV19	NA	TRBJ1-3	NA	TGTGCCAGTAGTGGCGGGAGTCTTGGAAACACCATATATTTT	CASSGGSLGNTIYF
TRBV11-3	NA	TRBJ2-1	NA	TGTGCCAGCAGCCTACAGGGTCGGGTTGGTGAGCAGTTCTTC	CASSLQGRVGEQFF
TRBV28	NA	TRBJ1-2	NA	TGTGCGAGTCGGGGAAGGCCGGCCTATGGCTACACCTTC	CASRGRPAYGYTF
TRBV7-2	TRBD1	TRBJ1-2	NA	TGTGCCAGCAGCATGGGACAGCCAAACTATGGCTACACCTTC	CASSMGQPNYGYTF
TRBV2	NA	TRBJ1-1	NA	TGTGCCAGCAGACGACAGGTTCTACGGAACACTGAAGCTTTCTTT	CASRRQVLRNTEAFF
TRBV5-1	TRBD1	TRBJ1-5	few	TGCGCCAGCAGCCCTACAGGGGATCGACAGCCCCAGCATTTT	CASSPTGDRQPQHF
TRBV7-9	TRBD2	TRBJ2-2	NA	TGTGCCCACCTAGCGGGAGCCCCCGGGGAGCTGTTTTTT	CAHLAGAPGELFF
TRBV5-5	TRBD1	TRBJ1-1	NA	TGTGCCAGCAGCTTTCCGGGGACAGGGGGTAGCACTGAAGCTTTCTTT	CASSFPGTGGSTEAFF
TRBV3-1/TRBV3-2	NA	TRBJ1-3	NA	TGTGCCAGCAGTCAAGGGTCGGGGAGGAACACCATATATTTT	CASSQGSGRNTIYF
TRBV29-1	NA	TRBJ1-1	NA	TGCAGCGTCATGGAGGGGGAAGCTTTCTTT	CSVMEGEAFF
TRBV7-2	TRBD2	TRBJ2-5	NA	TGTGCCAGCAGCCAACTAGCGGGAGTCGGTGAGACCCAGTACTTC	CASSQLAGVGETQYF
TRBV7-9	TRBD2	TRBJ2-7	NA	TGTGCCAGCAGCTCAGCTAGCGGGAGGCTCCCTTACGAGCAGTACTTC	CASSSASGRLPYEQYF
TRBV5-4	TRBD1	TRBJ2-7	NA	TGTGCCAGCAGCCTGACAGGGAATCGCGCGAGGGAGCAGTACTTC	CASSLTGNRAREQYF
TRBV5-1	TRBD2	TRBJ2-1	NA	TGCGCCAGCAGCGAAAGCGGGAGGGGTGAGCAGTTCTTC	CASSESGRGEQFF
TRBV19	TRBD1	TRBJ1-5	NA	TGTGCCAGTAGTCGAGGACAGGCAAGCAATCAGCCCCAGCATTTT	CASSRGQASNQPQHF
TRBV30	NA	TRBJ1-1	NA	TGTGCCTGGGGCAGCAGGAACACCGAAGCTTTCTTT	CAWGSRNTEAFF